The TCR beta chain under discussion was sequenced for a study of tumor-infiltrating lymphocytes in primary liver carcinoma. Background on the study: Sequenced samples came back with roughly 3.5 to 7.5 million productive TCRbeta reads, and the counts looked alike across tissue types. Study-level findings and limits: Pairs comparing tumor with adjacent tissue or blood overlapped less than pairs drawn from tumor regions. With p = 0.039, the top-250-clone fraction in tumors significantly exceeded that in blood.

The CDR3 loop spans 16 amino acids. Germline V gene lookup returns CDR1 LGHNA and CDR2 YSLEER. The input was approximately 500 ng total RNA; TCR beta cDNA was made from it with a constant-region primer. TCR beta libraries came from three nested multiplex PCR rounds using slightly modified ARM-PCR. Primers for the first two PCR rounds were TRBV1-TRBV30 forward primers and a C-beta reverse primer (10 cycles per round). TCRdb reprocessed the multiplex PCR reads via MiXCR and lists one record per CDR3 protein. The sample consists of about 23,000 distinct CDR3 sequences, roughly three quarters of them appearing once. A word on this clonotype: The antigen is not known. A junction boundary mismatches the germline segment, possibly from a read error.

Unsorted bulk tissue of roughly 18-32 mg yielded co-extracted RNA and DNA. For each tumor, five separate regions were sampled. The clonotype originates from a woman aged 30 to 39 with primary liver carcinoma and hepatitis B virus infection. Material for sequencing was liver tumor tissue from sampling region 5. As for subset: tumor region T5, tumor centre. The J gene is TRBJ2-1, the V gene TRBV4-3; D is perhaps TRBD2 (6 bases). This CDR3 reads CASSQNAGSSYNEQLF. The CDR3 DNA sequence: TGCGCCAGTAGCCAAAATGCGGGAAGCTCCTACAATGAGCAGCTCTTC.